This T cell receptor beta chain was retrieved from a study of blood T cell repertoires in COVID-19. Sequencing used immunoSEQ multiplex PCR; TCRdb keeps in-frame clones, though not all of them. Among 63,000 or so clones listed, roughly 82% were seen once. CDR3 size: 15 residues. Germline CDR1 is KGHDR and CDR2 is SFDVKD. Trimming took 3 bases from V and 6 from J; bases not matched to a gene: 6. The sequencing sample was made of peripheral blood. V gene TRBV24-1 combines with J gene TRBJ2-2; 7 bases are a match to TRBD2. This receptor was obtained from a man aged 80 or over with active COVID-19. Written as DNA, the CDR3 is TGTGCCACCAGTGATCCGACTAGCAGGTCCGGGGAGCTGTTTTTT. It encodes CATSDPTSRSGELFF.